These 10 T cell receptor beta chains were all obtained from the same sample, sequenced in a study of OX40 agonist ivuxolimab in advanced cancers. Clones were read by immunoSEQ multiplex PCR, and TCRdb kept only the in-frame ones, dropping some. The data show tens of thousands of clones, with 75% to 90% seen just once and approximately 11% held by the top ten. This sample comprised CD4+ or CD8+ T cells sorted from blood, obtained in a trial of the OX40 agonist ivuxolimab. The receptors here all came from an adult with an advanced solid tumor such as melanoma, head and neck, liver or kidney cancer.

The J gene is TRBJ1-4, the V gene TRBV5-4, with D possibly TRBD1 on 5 matching bases. V lost 1 base to trimming and J lost 0 bases, with 10 bases between them. This CDR3 region has 16 residues. Germline V gene lookup returns CDR1 SGHNT and CDR2 YYREEE (reference sequence). The CDR3 DNA sequence: TGTGCCAGCAGCTTGTTGGAGGGGACAACTAATGAAAAACTGTTTTTT. This sequence encodes CASSLLEGTTNEKLFF.

The CDR3 loop reads CASSQGVVGYEQYF. The CDR3 bases are TGTGCCAGCAGCCAAGGGGTAGTGGGCTACGAGCAGTACTTC. This chain connects TRBV4-2 to TRBJ2-7, with D unresolved. V was cut by 1 base and J by 3 bases, with 10 bases left in between. The CDR3 length is 14 residues. Germline V gene data show CDR1 as LGHNA and CDR2 as YNFKEQ.

V usage is TRBV6-6 and J usage is TRBJ1-3; TRBD1 matches 10 bases. CDR3 size: 16 residues. Losses at the gene ends were 2 bases for V and 6 bases for J; bases not matched to a gene: 7. Germline V gene data show CDR1 as MNHNY and CDR2 as SVGAGI (reference sequence). The CDR3 here is CASSYRRTGGENTIYF. The DNA for the CDR3 is TGTGCCAGCAGTTACCGTCGGACAGGGGGGGAAAACACCATATATTTT.

The rearrangement joins TRBV7-2 to TRBJ2-7, with 11 positions matching TRBD2. The germline V gene encodes CDR1 SGHTA and CDR2 FQGNSA. The CDR3 has 15 residues. The J segment lost 4 bases and the V segment lost 2 bases, leaving 4 bases of the junction unmatched. CDR3 bases: TGTGCCAGCAGCTTAATTAGCGGGGGGGATTACGAGCAGTACTTC. Its protein is CASSLISGGDYEQYF.

The chain links TRBV12-5 to TRBJ2-1; weak D call: TRBD2 (7 bases). Germline V gene sequence: CDR1 LGHNT, CDR2 FRNRAP. Trimming removed 5 bases at V and 7 bases at J, with 24 bases between. This CDR3 region has 17 residues. In DNA, the CDR3 is TGTGCTAGTGGTCTCGGACTAGTGGGGGGGCAAATTAATGAGCAGTTCTTC. Its protein product is CASGLGLVGGQINEQFF. The full variable domain, rest sourced from reference TRBV12-5 and TRBJ2-1, is DARVTQTPRHKVTEMGQEVTMRCQPILGHNTVFWYRQTMMQGLELLAYFRNRAPLDDSGMPKDRFSAEMPDATLATLKIQPSEPRDSAVYFCASGLGLVGGQINEQFFGPGTRLTVL.

In nucleotides, the CDR3 is TGTGCCAGCAGCCCGGGACAGGGGGAGGACACCTTC. Translation gives CASSPGQGEDTF. The chain couples TRBV7-9 to TRBJ1-2; TRBD1 matches at 11 bases. The trim removed 5 bases at V and 12 bases at J, leaving 5 bases unmatched. The CDR3 covers 12 residues. Germline V CDR1 and CDR2: SEHNR, FQNEAQ (reference sequence).

The DNA of the CDR3 is TGTGCCACCAGCAGAGAGGAAGTCGCGAACACCGGGGAGCTGTTTTTT. Translating gives CATSREEVANTGELFF. J is TRBJ2-2 and V is TRBV15; D is ambiguous. The CDR3 extends over 16 amino acids. Between the trimmed V and J ends, which lost 0 bases and 0 bases, there was a span of 8 bases. The V gene's germline CDR1 is LNHNV and CDR2 YYDKDF (reference sequence).

The chain combines TRBV7-9 with TRBJ2-2; D gene uncertain. In germline, CDR1 is SEHNR, CDR2 FQNEAQ (reference sequence). V lost 5 bases, J lost 0 bases, and 13 bases lay in between. This CDR3 comprises 16 residues. CDR3 in DNA: TGTGCCAGCAGCCCCGCACGGCCGGCGAACACCGGGGAGCTGTTTTTT. Its translation is CASSPARPANTGELFF.

This clone has just one count. The chain uses TRBV5-1 and TRBJ2-2; possibly TRBD2 for D (6 bases). V lost 4 bases to trimming and J lost 4 bases, with 14 bases between them. CDR3 length: 15 residues. Germline CDR1 and CDR2: SGHRS and YFSETQ. Written as DNA, the CDR3 is TGCGCCAGCAGCGTGTGGGGGGTCGGCACCGGGGAGCTGTTTTTT. Residues: CASSVWGVGTGELFF.

The chain recombines TRBV6-5 with TRBJ1-4; TRBD1 is a possible D gene (5 bases). V gave up 1 base and J gave up 4 bases, with 10 bases separating them. The CDR3 is 15 residues long. CDR1 MNHEY and CDR2 SVGAGI come from the germline V gene. CDR3 sequence: CASSYWGSGNEKLFF. DNA of the CDR3: TGTGCCAGCAGTTACTGGGGCAGTGGTAATGAAAAACTGTTTTTT.